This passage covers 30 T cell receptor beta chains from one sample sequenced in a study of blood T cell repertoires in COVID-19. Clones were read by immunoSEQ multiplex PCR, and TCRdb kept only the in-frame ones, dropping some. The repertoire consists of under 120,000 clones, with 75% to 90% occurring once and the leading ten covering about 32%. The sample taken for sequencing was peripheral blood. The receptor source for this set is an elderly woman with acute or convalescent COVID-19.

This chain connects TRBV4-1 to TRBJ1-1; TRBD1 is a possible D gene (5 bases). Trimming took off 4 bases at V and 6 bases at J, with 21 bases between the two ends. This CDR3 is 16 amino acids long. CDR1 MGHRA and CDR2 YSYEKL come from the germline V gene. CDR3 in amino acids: CASSLLYRGSSAEAFF. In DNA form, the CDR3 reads TGCGCCAGCAGCCTCCTTTACCGGGGGTCCTCGGCTGAAGCTTTCTTT.

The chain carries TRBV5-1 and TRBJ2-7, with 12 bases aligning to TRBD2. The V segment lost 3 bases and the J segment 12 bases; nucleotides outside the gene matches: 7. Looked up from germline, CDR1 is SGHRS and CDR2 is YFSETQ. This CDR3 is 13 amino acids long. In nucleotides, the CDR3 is TGCGCCAGCAGCTCAGAACTAGCGGGGGGTCCGTACTTC. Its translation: CASSSELAGGPYF.

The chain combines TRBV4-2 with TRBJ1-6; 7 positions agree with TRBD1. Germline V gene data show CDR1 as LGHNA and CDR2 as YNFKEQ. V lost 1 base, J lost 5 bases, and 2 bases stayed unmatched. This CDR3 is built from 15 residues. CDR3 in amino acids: CASSQAGQDNSPLHF. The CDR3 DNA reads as TGTGCCAGCAGCCAAGCCGGACAGGATAATTCACCCCTCCACTTT.

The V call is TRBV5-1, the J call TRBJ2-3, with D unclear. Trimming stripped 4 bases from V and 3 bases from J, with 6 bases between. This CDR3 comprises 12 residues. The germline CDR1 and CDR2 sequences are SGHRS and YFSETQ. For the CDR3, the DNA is TGCGCCAGCAGCGTAACTACAGATACGCAGTATTTT. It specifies CASSVTTDTQYF.

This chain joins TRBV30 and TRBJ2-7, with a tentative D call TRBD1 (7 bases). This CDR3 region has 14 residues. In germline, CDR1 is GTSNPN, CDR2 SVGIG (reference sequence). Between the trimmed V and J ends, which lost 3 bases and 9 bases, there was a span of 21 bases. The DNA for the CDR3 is TGTGCCTGGAGCGGCCTACTGGCAGGGGGAGGGCAGTACTTC. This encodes CAWSGLLAGGGQYF.

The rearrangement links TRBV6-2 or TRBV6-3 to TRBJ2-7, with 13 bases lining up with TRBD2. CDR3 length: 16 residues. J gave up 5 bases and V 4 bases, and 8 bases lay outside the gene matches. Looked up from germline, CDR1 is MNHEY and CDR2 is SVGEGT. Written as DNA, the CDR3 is TGTGCCAGCAGTTCGCTCGGACTAGCGGGGGTAGACGAGCAGTACTTC. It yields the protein CASSSLGLAGVDEQYF.

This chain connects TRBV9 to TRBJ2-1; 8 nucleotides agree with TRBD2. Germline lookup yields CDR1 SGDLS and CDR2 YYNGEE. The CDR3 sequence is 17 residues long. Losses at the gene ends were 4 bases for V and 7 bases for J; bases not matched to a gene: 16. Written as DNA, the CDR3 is TGTGCCAGCAGCCCCCCGCCGTCGGGGGGGGGCCAGAATGAGCAGTTCTTC. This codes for CASSPPPSGGGQNEQFF.

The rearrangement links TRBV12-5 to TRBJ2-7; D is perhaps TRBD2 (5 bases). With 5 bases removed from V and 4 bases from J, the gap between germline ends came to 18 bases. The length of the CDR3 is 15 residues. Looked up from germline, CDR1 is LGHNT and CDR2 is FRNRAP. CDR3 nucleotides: TGTGCTAGTGGTGAGGAGGACTGGAGCAGGTACGAGCAGTACTTC. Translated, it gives CASGEEDWSRYEQYF. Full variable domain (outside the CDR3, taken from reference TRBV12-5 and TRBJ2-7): DARVTQTPRHKVTEMGQEVTMRCQPILGHNTVFWYRQTMMQGLELLAYFRNRAPLDDSGMPKDRFSAEMPDATLATLKIQPSEPRDSAVYFCASGEEDWSRYEQYFGPGTRLTVT.

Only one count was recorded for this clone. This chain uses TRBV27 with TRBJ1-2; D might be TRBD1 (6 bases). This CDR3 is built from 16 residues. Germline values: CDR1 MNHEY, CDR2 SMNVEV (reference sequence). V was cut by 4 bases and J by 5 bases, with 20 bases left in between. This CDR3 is CASSSRGGARPYGYTF. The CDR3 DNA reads TGTGCCAGCAGTTCCCGGGGGGGGGCCAGACCTTATGGCTACACCTTC.

The CDR3 is CASSLVGGGRSYEQYF. The CDR3 DNA sequence: TGTGCCAGCAGCTTAGTCGGAGGGGGCCGATCCTACGAGCAGTACTTC. The rearrangement uses TRBV7-2 and TRBJ2-7, with D possibly matching TRBD1 (7 bases). V was clipped by 1 base and J by 1 base, with 14 bases between them. The germline CDR1 and CDR2 sequences are SGHTA and FQGNSA. This CDR3 region has 16 residues.

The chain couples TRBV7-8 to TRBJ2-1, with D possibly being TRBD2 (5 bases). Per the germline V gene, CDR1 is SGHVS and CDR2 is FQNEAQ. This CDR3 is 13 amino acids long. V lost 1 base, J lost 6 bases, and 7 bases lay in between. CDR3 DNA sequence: TGTGCCAGCAGCTTAGTTCGGGGCAATGAGCAGTTCTTC. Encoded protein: CASSLVRGNEQFF.

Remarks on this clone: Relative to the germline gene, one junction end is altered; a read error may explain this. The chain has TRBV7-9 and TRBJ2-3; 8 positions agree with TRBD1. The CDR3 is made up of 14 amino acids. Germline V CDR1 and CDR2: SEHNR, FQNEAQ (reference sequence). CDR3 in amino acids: CASSLGSGTGTQYF. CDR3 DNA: TGTGCCAGCAGCTTAGGTTCGGGGACAGGTACGCAGTATTTT. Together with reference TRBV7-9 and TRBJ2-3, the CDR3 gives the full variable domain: DTGVSQNPRHKITKRGQNVTFRCDPISEHNRLYWYRQTLGQGPEFLTYFQNEAQLEKSRLLSDRFSAERPKGSFSTLEIQRTEQGDSAMYLCASSLGSGTGTQYFGPGTRLTVL.

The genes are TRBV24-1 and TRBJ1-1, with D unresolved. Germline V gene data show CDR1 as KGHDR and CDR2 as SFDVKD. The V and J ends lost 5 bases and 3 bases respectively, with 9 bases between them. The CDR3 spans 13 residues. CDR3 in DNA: TGTGCCACCAGTGCCCCCGGGGACACTGAAGCTTTCTTT. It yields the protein CATSAPGDTEAFF.

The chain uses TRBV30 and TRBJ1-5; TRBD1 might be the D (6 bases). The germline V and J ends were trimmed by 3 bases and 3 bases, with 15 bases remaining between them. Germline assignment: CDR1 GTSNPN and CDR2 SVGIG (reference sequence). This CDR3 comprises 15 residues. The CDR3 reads CAWSAWQGYNQPQHF. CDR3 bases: TGTGCCTGGAGCGCGTGGCAGGGGTACAATCAGCCCCAGCATTTT.

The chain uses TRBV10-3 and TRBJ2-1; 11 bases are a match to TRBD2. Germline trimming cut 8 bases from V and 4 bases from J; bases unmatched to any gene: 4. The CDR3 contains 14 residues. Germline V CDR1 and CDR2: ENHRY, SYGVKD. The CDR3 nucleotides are TGTGCCATCTCACTAGCGGGGGTATACAATGAGCAGTTCTTC. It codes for CAISLAGVYNEQFF.

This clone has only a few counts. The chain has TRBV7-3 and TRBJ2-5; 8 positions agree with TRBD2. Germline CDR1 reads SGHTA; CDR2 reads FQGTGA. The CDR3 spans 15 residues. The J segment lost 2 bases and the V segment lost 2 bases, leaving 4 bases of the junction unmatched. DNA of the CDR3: TGTGCCAGCAGCTTAGGTTTAGCGGGACAAGAGACCCAGTACTTC. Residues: CASSLGLAGQETQYF.

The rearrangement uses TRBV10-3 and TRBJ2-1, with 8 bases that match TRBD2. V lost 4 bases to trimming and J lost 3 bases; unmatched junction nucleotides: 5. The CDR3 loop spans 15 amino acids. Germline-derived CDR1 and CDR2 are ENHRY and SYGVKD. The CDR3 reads CAISVGLGDYNEQFF. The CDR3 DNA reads TGTGCCATCAGTGTGGGACTAGGGGACTACAATGAGCAGTTCTTC.

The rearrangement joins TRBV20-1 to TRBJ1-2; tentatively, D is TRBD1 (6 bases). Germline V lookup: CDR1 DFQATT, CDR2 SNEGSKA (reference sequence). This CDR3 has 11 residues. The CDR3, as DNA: TGCAGCCCGCGGGGGGGCGATGGCTACACCTTC. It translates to CSPRGGDGYTF.

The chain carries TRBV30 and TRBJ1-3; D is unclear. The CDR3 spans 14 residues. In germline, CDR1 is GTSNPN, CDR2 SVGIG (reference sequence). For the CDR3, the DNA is TGTTCCCAAAAGACTATCAGCTCTGGAAACACCATATATTTT. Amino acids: CSQKTISSGNTIYF.

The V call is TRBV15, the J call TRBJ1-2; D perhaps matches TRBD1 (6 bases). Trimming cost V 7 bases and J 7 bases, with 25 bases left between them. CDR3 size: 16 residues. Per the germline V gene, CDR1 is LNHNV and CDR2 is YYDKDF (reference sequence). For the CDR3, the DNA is TGTGCCACCAACGCGGGCTCCGGTCGGGGGGCGAGTGGCTACACCTTC. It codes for CATNAGSGRGASGYTF.

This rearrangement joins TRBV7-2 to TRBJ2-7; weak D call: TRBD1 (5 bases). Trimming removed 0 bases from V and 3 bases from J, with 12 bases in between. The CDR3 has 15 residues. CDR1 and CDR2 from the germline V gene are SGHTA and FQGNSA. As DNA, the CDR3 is TGTGCCAGCAGCTTAGCGACAGAGACGTTCTACGAGCAGTACTTC. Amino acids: CASSLATETFYEQYF.

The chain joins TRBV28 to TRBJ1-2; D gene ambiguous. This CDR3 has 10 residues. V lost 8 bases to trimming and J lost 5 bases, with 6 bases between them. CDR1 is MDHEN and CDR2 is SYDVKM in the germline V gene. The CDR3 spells CASGPYGYTF. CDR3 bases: TGTGCCAGCGGCCCTTATGGCTACACCTTC.

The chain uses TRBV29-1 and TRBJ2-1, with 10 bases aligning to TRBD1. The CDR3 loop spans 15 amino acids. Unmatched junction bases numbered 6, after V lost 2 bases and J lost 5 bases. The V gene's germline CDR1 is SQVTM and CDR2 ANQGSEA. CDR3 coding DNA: TGCAGCGTTGAAACCGTGGACAGGGGGGACAATGAGCAGTTCTTC. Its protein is CSVETVDRGDNEQFF.

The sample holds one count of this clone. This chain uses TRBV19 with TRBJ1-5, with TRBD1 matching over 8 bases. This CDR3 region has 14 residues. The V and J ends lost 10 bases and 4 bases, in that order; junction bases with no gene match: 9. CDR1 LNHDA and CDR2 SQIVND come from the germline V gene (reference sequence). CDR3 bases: TGTGCCACGACAGGGGACGGGTCTAATCAGCCCCAGCATTTT. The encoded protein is CATTGDGSNQPQHF.

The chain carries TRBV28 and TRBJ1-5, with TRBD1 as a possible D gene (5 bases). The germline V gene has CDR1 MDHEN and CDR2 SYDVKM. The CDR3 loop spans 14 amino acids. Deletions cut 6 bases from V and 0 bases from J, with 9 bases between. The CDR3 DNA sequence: TGTGCCAGCAGCTTGGGGCATAGCAATCAGCCCCAGCATTTT. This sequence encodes CASSLGHSNQPQHF.

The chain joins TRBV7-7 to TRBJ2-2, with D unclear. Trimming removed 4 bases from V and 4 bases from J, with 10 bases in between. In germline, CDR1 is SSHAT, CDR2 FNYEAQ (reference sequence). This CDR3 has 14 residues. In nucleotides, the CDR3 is TGTGCCAGCAGCTCCCAAGGCGGCACCGGGGAGCTGTTTTTT. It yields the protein CASSSQGGTGELFF.

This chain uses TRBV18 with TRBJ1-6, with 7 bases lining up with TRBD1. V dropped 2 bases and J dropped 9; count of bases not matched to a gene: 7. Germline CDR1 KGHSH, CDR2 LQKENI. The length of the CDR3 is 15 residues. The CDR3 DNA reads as TGTGCCAGCTCACCAGAAGGGGGCTATTTTTCACCCCTCCACTTT. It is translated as CASSPEGGYFSPLHF.

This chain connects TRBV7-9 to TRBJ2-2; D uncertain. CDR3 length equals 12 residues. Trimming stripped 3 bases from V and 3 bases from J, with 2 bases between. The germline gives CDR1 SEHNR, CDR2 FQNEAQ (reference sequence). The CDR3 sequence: CASSFDTGELFF. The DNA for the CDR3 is TGTGCCAGCAGCTTCGACACCGGGGAGCTGTTTTTT.

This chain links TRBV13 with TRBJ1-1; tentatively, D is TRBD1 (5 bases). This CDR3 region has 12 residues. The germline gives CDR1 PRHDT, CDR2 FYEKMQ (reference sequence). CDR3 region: CGTRRGNTEAFF. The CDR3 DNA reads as TGTGGCACGCGGAGGGGGAACACTGAAGCTTTCTTT. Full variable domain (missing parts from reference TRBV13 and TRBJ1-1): AAGVIQSPRHLIKEKRETATLKCYPIPRHDTVYWYQQGPGQDPQFLISFYEKMQSDKGSIPDRFSAQQFSDYHSELNMSSLELGDSALYFCGTRRGNTEAFFGQGTRLTVV.

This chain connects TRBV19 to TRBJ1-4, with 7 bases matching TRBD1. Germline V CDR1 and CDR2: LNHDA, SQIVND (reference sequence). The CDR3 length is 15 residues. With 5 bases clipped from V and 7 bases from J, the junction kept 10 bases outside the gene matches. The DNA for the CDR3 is TGTGCCAGTAGTTTCTCGACAGGGCGGAGTGAAAAACTGTTTTTT. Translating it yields CASSFSTGRSEKLFF.